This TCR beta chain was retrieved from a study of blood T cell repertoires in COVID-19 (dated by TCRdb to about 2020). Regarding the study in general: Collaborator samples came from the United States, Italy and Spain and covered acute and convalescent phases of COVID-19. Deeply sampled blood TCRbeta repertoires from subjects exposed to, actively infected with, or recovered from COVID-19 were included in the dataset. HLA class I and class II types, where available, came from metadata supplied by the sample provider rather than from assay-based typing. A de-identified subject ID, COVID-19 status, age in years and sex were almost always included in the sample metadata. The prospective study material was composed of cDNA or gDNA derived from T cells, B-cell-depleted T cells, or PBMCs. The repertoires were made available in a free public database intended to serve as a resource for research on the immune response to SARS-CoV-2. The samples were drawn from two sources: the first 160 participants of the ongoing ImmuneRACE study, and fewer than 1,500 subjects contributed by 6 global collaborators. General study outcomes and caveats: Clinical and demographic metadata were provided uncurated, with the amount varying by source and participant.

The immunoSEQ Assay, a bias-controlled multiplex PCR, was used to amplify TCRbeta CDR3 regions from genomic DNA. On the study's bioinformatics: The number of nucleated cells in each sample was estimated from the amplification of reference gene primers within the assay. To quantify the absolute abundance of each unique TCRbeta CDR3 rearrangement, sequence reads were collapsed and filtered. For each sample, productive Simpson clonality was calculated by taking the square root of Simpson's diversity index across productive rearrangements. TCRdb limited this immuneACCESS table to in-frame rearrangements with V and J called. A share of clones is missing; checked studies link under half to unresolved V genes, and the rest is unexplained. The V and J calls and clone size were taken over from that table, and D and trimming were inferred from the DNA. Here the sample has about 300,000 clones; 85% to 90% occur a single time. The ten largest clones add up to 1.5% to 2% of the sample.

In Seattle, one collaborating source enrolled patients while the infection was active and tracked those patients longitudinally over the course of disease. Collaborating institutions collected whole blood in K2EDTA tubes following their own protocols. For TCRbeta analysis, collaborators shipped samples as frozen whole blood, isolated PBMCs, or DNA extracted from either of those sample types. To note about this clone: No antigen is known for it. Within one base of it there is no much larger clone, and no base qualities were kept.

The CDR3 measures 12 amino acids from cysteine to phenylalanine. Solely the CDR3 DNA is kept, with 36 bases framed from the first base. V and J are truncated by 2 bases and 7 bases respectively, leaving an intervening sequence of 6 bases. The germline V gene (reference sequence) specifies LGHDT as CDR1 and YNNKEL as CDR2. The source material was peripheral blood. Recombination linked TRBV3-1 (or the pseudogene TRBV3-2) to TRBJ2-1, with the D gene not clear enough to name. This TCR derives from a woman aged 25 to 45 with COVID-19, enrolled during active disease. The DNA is TGTGCCAGCAGCCAATGGAGAAATGAGCAGTTCTTC. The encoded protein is CASSQWRNEQFF.